These 24 T cell receptor beta chains originate from one sample sequenced in a study of cytomegalovirus exposure and HLA in healthy donors. 13 Jbeta primers and 60 Vbeta primers were used for the PCR. Only in-frame clones appear in the TCRdb table, and some are missing; sequencing was by immunoSEQ multiplex PCR. The sample consists of 60,000 to 85,000 clones, over 70% of them appearing once. The sample consisted of PBMCs. Receptors originate from a human donor in good health.

In this sample, this clone turned up a few times. The rearrangement joins TRBV2 to TRBJ1-3; 7 positions agree with TRBD1. J was trimmed by 0 bases and V by 6 bases; bases with no gene match: 5. This CDR3 has 15 amino acids. Per germline, CDR1 SNHLY and CDR2 FYNNEI. CDR3 DNA sequence: TGTGCCAGCAGGTGGGACAGAAACTCTGGAAACACCATATATTTT. Translated: CASRWDRNSGNTIYF. Variable domain in full (rest from reference TRBV2 and TRBJ1-3): EPEVTQTPSHQVTQMGQEVILRCVPISNHLYFYWYRQILGQKVEFLVSFYNNEISEKSEIFDDQFSVERPDGSNFTLKIRSTKLEDSAMYFCASRWDRNSGNTIYFGEGSWLTVV.

This clone was found once. The chain is built from TRBV27 and TRBJ2-7; D unclear. Germline V gene data show CDR1 as MNHEY and CDR2 as SMNVEV (reference sequence). The CDR3 runs 14 residues. Between the trimmed V and J ends, which lost 3 bases and 1 base, there was a span of 10 bases. CDR3 sequence reads: CASSLDGVSYEQYF. The CDR3 DNA is TGTGCCAGCAGTTTGGATGGAGTTTCCTACGAGCAGTACTTC.

The V call is TRBV7-3, the J call TRBJ2-1; D perhaps matches TRBD2 (5 bases). The V gene lost 1 base and the J gene lost 2 bases, with 9 bases spanning the gap. Germline V gene sequence: CDR1 SGHTA, CDR2 FQGTGA. The CDR3 runs to 15 residues. CDR3 amino acids: CASSLSGHAYNEQFF. The CDR3 coding sequence is TGTGCCAGCAGCTTAAGCGGGCACGCCTACAATGAGCAGTTCTTC. The full variable domain, its missing parts supplied by reference TRBV7-3 and TRBJ2-1, is GAGVSQTPSNKVTEKGKYVELRCDPISGHTALYWYRQSLGQGPEFLIYFQGTGAADDSGLPNDRFFAVRPEGSVSTLKIQRTERGDSAVYLCASSLSGHAYNEQFFGPGTRLTVL.

The CDR3 reads CASSNWRARHYGYTF. DNA of the CDR3: TGTGCCAGTAGTAATTGGAGGGCCCGGCACTATGGCTACACCTTC. The chain links TRBV19 to TRBJ1-2; D ambiguous. This CDR3 contains 15 residues. From germline, CDR1 is LNHDA and CDR2 SQIVND (reference sequence). Trimming removed 4 bases at V and 3 bases at J, with 15 bases between.

This chain connects TRBV25-1 to TRBJ1-2; D is unclear. This CDR3 spans 14 amino acids. Trimming shortened V by 1 base and J by 2 bases, and 8 bases separated the two germline ends. In germline, CDR1 is MGHDK, CDR2 SYGVNS. The CDR3 sequence is CASSEWSSNYGYTF. CDR3 bases: TGTGCCAGCAGTGAATGGAGCAGCAACTATGGCTACACCTTC.

This sequence joins TRBV5-8 and TRBJ2-3; no firm D call. V dropped 3 bases and J dropped 1 base, with 9 bases sitting between them. Per the germline V gene, CDR1 is SGHTS and CDR2 is YDEGEE. CDR3 length: 14 amino acids. CDR3 in DNA: TGTGCCAGCAGCTCGCTCACGGGCACAGATACGCAGTATTTT. It translates to CASSSLTGTDTQYF.

The CDR3 loop reads CAWKDSGFREQYF. The CDR3, as DNA: TGTGCCTGGAAAGACTCAGGGTTCCGCGAGCAGTACTTC. The V gene is TRBV30, the J gene TRBJ2-7; weak D call: TRBD1 (5 bases). This CDR3 contains 13 residues. Germline V CDR1 and CDR2: GTSNPN, SVGIG (reference sequence). The V end lost 4 bases, the J end lost 6 bases, and 16 bases lay between the germline ends.

The CDR3 sequence: CASSLAGIAGAYEQYF. The DNA for the CDR3 is TGTGCCAGCAGCTTGGCCGGTATAGCGGGAGCCTACGAGCAGTACTTC. The chain employs TRBV5-4 and TRBJ2-7; TRBD2 agrees at 9 bases. From germline, CDR1 is SGHNT and CDR2 YYREEE (reference sequence). CDR3 length equals 16 residues. The ends lost 0 bases at V and 2 bases at J; junction bases unmatched: 6.

The chain carries TRBV6-4 and TRBJ1-1; no clear D. The CDR3 covers 13 residues. V was cut by 6 bases and J by 0 bases, with 8 bases left in between. Per germline, CDR1 MRHNA and CDR2 SNTAGT. The CDR3 nucleotides are TGTGCCAGCAGCCAGATGTTGAACACTGAAGCTTTCTTT. Translated, it gives CASSQMLNTEAFF.

J is TRBJ1-3 and V is TRBV2; D uncertain. Deletions cut 7 bases from V and 2 bases from J, with 9 bases between. CDR1 SNHLY and CDR2 FYNNEI come from the germline V gene. This CDR3 spans 13 amino acids. The CDR3 sequence: CASNTAAGNTIYF. In DNA, the CDR3 is TGTGCCAGCAACACAGCGGCTGGAAACACCATATATTTT.

The chain carries TRBV5-1 and TRBJ2-1, with 13 bases identical to TRBD2. CDR1 is SGHRS, CDR2 YFSETQ, per germline. Germline trimming cut 3 bases from V and 5 bases from J; bases unmatched to any gene: 2. The CDR3 length is 15 residues. CDR3 in DNA: TGCGCCAGCAGCTCAACTAGCGGGGGGGACAATGAGCAGTTCTTC. The encoded protein is CASSSTSGGDNEQFF.

This chain connects TRBV18 to TRBJ2-7; 8 bases are shared with TRBD2. Germline V lookup: CDR1 KGHSH, CDR2 LQKENI. V lost 3 bases, J lost 5 bases, and 6 bases stayed unmatched. CDR3 size: 14 residues. In DNA, the CDR3 is TGTGCCAGCTCACCCCGTCTCGGGGGGGACGAGCAGTACTTC. As protein: CASSPRLGGDEQYF.

V is TRBV2 and J is TRBJ2-1; 13 positions match TRBD2. V lost 6 bases to trimming and J lost 5 bases; unmatched junction nucleotides: 13. This CDR3 contains 18 residues. Germline-derived CDR1 and CDR2 are SNHLY and FYNNEI. The DNA of the CDR3 is TGTGCCAGCAGCCCGGGACTAGCGGGAATTCTAAGGGACAATGAGCAGTTCTTC. Protein sequence: CASSPGLAGILRDNEQFF.

The chain joins TRBV19 to TRBJ1-4, with 7 bases lining up with TRBD1. The germline gives CDR1 LNHDA, CDR2 SQIVND (reference sequence). CDR3 size: 13 residues. The ends lost 6 bases at V and 11 bases at J; junction bases unmatched: 9. This CDR3 reads CASRTRDSLKLFF. The DNA of the CDR3 is TGTGCCAGTAGGACTAGGGACAGTCTCAAACTGTTTTTT.

The CDR3 nucleotides read TGTGCCAGCAGTTCCGGGACTAGGGCAGATACGCAGTATTTT. Its translation: CASSSGTRADTQYF. The rearrangement links TRBV2 to TRBJ2-3; 8 positions agree with TRBD2. The junction had 5 bases not matched to a gene; V was cut back by 5 bases and J by 4 bases. This CDR3 comprises 14 residues. CDR1 and CDR2 (germline): SNHLY, FYNNEI.

This chain links TRBV6-5 with TRBJ2-5, with D maybe TRBD1 (6 bases). The CDR3 totals 14 residues. Per germline, CDR1 MNHEY and CDR2 SVGAGI. V dropped 6 bases and J dropped 5 bases, with 16 bases sitting between them. The CDR3 DNA sequence: TGTGCCAGCAGAAAAGGGGGAGTCAAGGAGACCCAGTACTTC. Its protein product is CASRKGGVKETQYF.

As concerns this clone: The same CDR3 can be traced to other DNA sequences in this sample. The rearrangement uses TRBV6-5 and TRBJ2-7, with a weak D call TRBD1 (5 bases). This CDR3 comprises 13 residues. Per the germline V gene, CDR1 is MNHEY and CDR2 is SVGAGI. V lost 0 bases, J lost 3 bases, and 6 bases lay in between. The CDR3 region has the DNA TGTGCCAGCAGTTACTCAAGGGGCTACGAGCAGTACTTC. As protein: CASSYSRGYEQYF.

This chain uses TRBV5-4 with TRBJ2-1; TRBD2 matches 7 bases. V trimming: 0 bases; J trimming: 7 bases; junction bases outside the gene matches: 10. This CDR3 has 16 residues. Germline assignment: CDR1 SGHNT and CDR2 YYREEE (reference sequence). CDR3 residues: CASSLAKLARVNEQFF. As DNA, the CDR3 is TGTGCCAGCAGCTTGGCCAAACTAGCGAGAGTTAATGAGCAGTTCTTC.

The rearrangement joins TRBV29-1 to TRBJ1-2, with a weak D call TRBD1 (5 bases). CDR1 and CDR2 (germline): SQVTM, ANQGSEA. There are 14 residues in the CDR3. Trimming removed 1 base from V and 4 bases from J, with 13 bases in between. CDR3 loop: CSVEGVGEGYGYTF. In DNA form, the CDR3 reads TGCAGCGTTGAAGGGGTAGGGGAAGGCTATGGCTACACCTTC.

The V gene is TRBV6-5, the J gene TRBJ2-4; D may be TRBD2 (6 bases). CDR1 and CDR2 (germline): MNHEY, SVGAGI. Trimming took 4 bases from V and 6 from J, leaving 10 bases between them. This CDR3 has 13 amino acids. The CDR3 DNA follows: TGTGCCAGCAGTTCGGGGGATGGAAACATTCAGTACTTC. It encodes CASSSGDGNIQYF.

The gene calls are TRBV20-1 and TRBJ2-3; the D is unclear. This CDR3 has 11 amino acids. Germline V gene sequence: CDR1 DFQATT, CDR2 SNEGSKA (reference sequence). V shed 2 bases and J shed 3 bases, with 3 bases lying between them. CDR3 residues: CSARLTDTQYF. As DNA, the CDR3 is TGCAGTGCTAGACTAACAGATACGCAGTATTTT.

This chain joins TRBV5-1 and TRBJ1-2; 7 nucleotides line up with TRBD1. V trimming: 0 bases; J trimming: 6 bases; junction bases outside the gene matches: 11. The CDR3 is 16 amino acids. Germline V gene data show CDR1 as SGHRS and CDR2 as YFSETQ. CDR3 amino acids: CASSLGQGHKVDGYTF. CDR3 sequence (DNA): TGCGCCAGCAGCTTGGGACAGGGACATAAGGTGGATGGCTACACCTTC.

This chain joins TRBV27 and TRBJ2-6, with 9 bases lining up with TRBD1. Germline V lookup: CDR1 MNHEY, CDR2 SMNVEV (reference sequence). Germline trimming cut 4 bases from V and 0 bases from J; bases unmatched to any gene: 10. There are 19 residues in the CDR3. The CDR3: CASSYSTGGGGSGANVLTF. The CDR3 DNA is TGTGCCAGCAGTTACTCGACAGGGGGAGGGGGCTCTGGGGCCAACGTCCTGACTTTC.

The rearrangement links TRBV5-1 to TRBJ1-1; D is uncertain. CDR1 SGHRS and CDR2 YFSETQ come from the germline V gene. The CDR3 is 13 amino acids. Trimming pared 0 bases from V and 4 bases from J, leaving 7 bases between. CDR3 in amino acids: CASSLDPGTEAFF. The CDR3 DNA follows: TGCGCCAGCAGCTTGGACCCAGGCACTGAAGCTTTCTTT.